This TCR beta chain was recovered during a study of shared clonotypes between healthy human individuals. Study-wide context: A couple of women and a few men aged 18 to 49 served as donors.

This CDR3 spans 16 amino acids. Germline assignment: CDR1 SGHTA and CDR2 FQGNSA. V lost 1 base and J lost 2; bases outside the gene matches: 6. The data were produced by immunoSEQ multiplex PCR, yet TCRdb's version contains in-frame clones alone and is incomplete. The sample has around 500,000 clones; about 72% are singletons. On this clone: This sample includes further DNA sequences coding for the same CDR3.

The material sequenced was PBMCs. The TCR originated in a middle-aged woman in good health. Some clones in this sample may be carry-over from other donors' samples. The rearrangement uses TRBV7-2 and TRBJ2-3, with 7 bases aligning to TRBD1. The CDR3 region has the DNA TGTGCCAGCAGCTTAGGAGGCAGGGGGTTCACAGATACGCAGTATTTT. Its translation: CASSLGGRGFTDTQYF.